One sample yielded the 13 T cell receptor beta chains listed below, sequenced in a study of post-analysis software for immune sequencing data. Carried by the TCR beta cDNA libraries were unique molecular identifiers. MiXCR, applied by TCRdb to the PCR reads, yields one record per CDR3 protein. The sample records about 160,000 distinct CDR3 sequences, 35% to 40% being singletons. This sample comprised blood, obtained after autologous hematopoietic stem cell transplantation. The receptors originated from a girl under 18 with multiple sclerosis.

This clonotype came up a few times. The CDR3 sequence: CASSYSSEGEKLFF. In DNA, the CDR3 is TGTGCCAGCAGTTACAGTTCCGAGGGTGAAAAACTGTTTTTT. The chain has TRBV6-5 and TRBJ1-4, with unresolved D. CDR3 length: 14 amino acids. CDR1 and CDR2 (germline): MNHEY, SVGAGI. V lost 2 bases and J lost 7, with 11 bases in between.

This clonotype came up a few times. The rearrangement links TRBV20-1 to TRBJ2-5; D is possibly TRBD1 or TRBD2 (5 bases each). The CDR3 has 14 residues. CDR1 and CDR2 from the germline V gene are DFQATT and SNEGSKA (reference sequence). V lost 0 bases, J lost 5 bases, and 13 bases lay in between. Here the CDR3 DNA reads TGCAGTGCTAGAGATGCCAGGGACGGGGAGACCCAGTACTTC. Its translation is CSARDARDGETQYF.

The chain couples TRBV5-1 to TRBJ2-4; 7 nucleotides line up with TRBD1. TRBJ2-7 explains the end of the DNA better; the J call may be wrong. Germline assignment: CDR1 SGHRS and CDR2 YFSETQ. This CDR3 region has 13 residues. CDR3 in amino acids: CASSTGTVYEQYF. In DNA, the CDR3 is TGCGCCAGCAGCACGGGGACAGTCTACGAGCAGTACTTC.

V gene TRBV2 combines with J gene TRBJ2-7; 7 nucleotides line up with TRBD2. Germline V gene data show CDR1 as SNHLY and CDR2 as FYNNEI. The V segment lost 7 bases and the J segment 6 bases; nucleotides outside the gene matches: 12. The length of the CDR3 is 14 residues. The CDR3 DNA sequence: TGTGCCAGCACGCTTCAGAGTGGGGGGGGCGAGCAGTACTTC. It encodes CASTLQSGGGEQYF.

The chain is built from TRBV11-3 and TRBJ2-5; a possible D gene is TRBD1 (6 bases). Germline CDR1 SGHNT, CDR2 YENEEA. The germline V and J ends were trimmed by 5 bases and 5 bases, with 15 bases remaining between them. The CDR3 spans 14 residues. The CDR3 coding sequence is TGTGCCAGCAGCGCCCAGACAGGCGAGGAGACCCAGTACTTC. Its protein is CASSAQTGEETQYF. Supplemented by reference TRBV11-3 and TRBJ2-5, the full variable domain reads EAGVVQSPRYKIIEKKQPVAFWCNPISGHNTLYWYLQNLGQGPELLIRYENEEAVDDSQLPKDRFSAERLKGVDSTLKIQPAELGDSAVYLCASSAQTGEETQYFGPGTRLLVL.

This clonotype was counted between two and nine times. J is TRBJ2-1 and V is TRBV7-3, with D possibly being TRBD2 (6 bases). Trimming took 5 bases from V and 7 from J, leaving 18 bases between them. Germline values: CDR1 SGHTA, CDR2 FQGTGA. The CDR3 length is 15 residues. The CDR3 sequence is CASSPERASVNEQFF. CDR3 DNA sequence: TGTGCCAGCAGCCCTGAGCGGGCCTCGGTTAATGAGCAGTTCTTC.

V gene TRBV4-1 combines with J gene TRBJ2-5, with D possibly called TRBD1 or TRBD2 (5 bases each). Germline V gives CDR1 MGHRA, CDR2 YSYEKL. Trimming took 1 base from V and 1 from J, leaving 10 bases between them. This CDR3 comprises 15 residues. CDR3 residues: CASSQVDGAQETQYF. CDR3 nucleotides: TGCGCCAGCAGCCAAGTGGACGGGGCCCAAGAGACCCAGTACTTC.

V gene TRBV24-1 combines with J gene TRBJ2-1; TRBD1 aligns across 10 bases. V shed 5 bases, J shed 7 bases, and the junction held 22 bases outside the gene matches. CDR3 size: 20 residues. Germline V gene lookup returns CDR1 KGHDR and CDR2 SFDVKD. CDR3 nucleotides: TGTGCCACCAGTGGACCGGGACAGGGGAGCAGCGGGAAGGGTCGGAATGAGCAGTTCTTC. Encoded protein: CATSGPGQGSSGKGRNEQFF.

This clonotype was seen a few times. The DNA for the CDR3 is TGTGCCAGCAGTGAAGCTACCAGCCCCTACGAGCAGTACTTC. It encodes CASSEATSPYEQYF. The chain recombines TRBV6-1 with TRBJ2-7; D uncertain. The germline V and J ends were trimmed by 0 bases and 2 bases, with 8 bases remaining between them. CDR1 is MNHNS and CDR2 is SASEGT in the germline V gene. This CDR3 has 14 residues.

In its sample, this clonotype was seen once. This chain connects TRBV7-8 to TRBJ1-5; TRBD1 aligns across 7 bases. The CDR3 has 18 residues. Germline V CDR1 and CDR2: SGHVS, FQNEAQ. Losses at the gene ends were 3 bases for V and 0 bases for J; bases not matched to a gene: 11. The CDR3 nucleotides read TGTGCCAGCAGCTTCGGGGCAGGGGGGGCTGGTAGCAATCAGCCCCAGCATTTT. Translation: CASSFGAGGAGSNQPQHF.

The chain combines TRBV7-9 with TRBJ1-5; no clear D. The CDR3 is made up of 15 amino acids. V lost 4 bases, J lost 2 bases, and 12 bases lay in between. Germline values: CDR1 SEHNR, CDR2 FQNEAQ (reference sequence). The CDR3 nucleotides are TGTGCCAGCAGCTCCCAGTCGGCAGGCAATCAGCCCCAGCATTTT. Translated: CASSSQSAGNQPQHF.

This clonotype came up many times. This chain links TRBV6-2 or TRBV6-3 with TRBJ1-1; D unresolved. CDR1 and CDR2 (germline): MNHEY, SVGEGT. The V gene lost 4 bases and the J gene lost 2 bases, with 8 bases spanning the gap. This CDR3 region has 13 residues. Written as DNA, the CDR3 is TGTGCCAGCAGTTCGGGGTTCAACACTGAAGCTTTCTTT. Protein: CASSSGFNTEAFF.

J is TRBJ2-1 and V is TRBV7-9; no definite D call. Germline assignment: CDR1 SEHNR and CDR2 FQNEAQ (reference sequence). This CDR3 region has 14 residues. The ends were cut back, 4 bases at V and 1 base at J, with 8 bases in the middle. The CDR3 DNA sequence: TGTGCCAGCAGCTCCAACTGGTCCTACAATGAGCAGTTCTTC. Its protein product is CASSSNWSYNEQFF.